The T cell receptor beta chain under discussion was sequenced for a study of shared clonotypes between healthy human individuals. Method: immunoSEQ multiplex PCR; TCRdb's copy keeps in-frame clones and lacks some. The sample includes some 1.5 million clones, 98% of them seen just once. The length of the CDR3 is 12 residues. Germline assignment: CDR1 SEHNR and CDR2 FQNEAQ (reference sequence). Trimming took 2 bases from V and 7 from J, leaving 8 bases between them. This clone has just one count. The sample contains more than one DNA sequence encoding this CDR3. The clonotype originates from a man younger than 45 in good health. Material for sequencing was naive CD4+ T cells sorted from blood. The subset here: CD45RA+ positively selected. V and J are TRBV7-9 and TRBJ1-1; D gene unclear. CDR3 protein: CASSLKGGEAFF. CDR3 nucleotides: TGTGCCAGCAGCTTAAAGGGAGGTGAAGCTTTCTTT.